This TCR beta chain was documented in a study of T cell responses to AZD1222 COVID-19 vaccine. Study observations and caveats: Baseline serology detected seropositivity in only six AZD1222 recipients. Most donors were white British and more were female, and clonal diversity was possibly underestimated.

Regarding this clone: What it binds is unknown.

Assay used: immunoSEQ multiplex PCR; TCRdb lists only in-frame clones, some missing. This table holds around 130,000 clones, 80% to 95% found once. CDR3 length: 13 residues. The trim removed 0 bases at V and 5 bases at J, leaving 1 base unmatched. Germline CDR1 reads SGDLS; CDR2 reads YYNGEE. This receptor was identified in an adult who received the AZD1222 COVID-19 vaccine. This rearrangement joins TRBV9 to TRBJ1-1, with 7 bases identical to TRBD1. Specimen: peripheral blood, collected 28 days after the second AZD1222 dose. The CDR3 DNA is TGTGCCAGCAGCGTAGAACAGGGGACTGAAGCTTTCTTT. Its translation is CASSVEQGTEAFF.